This paragraph reports one TCR beta chain. Its antigen is currently unknown. The entry originates in a study of graft-versus-host responses after intestinal transplantation. Study-wide background: Once they had received anti-thymocyte globulin induction, all recipients took tacrolimus and steroids for about three years. Whole-study findings and limits: After transplant, early declines in HvG clones were associated with peak levels of circulating GvH clones. Ileal or blood samples showed some GvH clones first, and such clones were also found in recipient marrow.

Germline values: CDR1 GTSNPN, CDR2 SVGIG (reference sequence). This CDR3 region has 12 residues. V was clipped by 8 bases and J by 3 bases; unmatched bases: 5. Assay: immunoSEQ multiplex PCR; the TCRdb copy retains only in-frame clones and omits some. The sample lists roughly 100,000 clones, around 93% occurring once. The sequence was collected from a human donor who was the organ donor for an intestinal transplant. The sample consisted of unstimulated CD8+ T cells sorted from spleen or lymph node cells, taken before transplant. This chain links TRBV30 with TRBJ2-7; 9 bases are shared with TRBD2. The DNA for the CDR3 is TGTGCCCTGACTAGCGGCTTCTACGAGCAGTACTTC. Protein sequence: CALTSGFYEQYF.